Listed below are T cell receptor beta chains from one sample, sequenced in a study of graft-versus-host responses after intestinal transplantation. The antigens of these receptors remain unknown. Sequencing used immunoSEQ multiplex PCR; TCRdb keeps in-frame clones, though not all of them. The sample holds nearly 110,000 clones, roughly 90% seen once. The specimen was unstimulated CD4+ T cells sorted from spleen or lymph node cells, collected before transplant. All receptors come from a human donor who was the organ donor for an intestinal transplant. Both conserved end residues are part of each CDR3. The order of the fields is V gene, J gene, clone size, D gene, CDR3 protein, CDR3 DNA. D genes are given only for firm matches. Clone size is given for some rows only: seen once, a few or many times, or a class if the clone is expanded.

V gene: TRBV4-1; J gene: TRBJ2-3; clone size: few; D gene: .; CDR3 protein: CASSPTREDTQYF; CDR3 DNA: TGCGCCAGCAGCCCCACTAGAGAAGATACGCAGTATTTT
V gene: TRBV5-1; J gene: TRBJ2-1; clone size: .; D gene: .; CDR3 protein: CASSATLRREQFF; CDR3 DNA: TGCGCCAGCAGCGCGACCCTCAGGCGTGAGCAGTTCTTC
V gene: TRBV6-1; J gene: TRBJ2-7; clone size: .; D gene: TRBD1; CDR3 protein: CASVAGTGLAYEQYF; CDR3 DNA: TGTGCCAGCGTTGCCGGGACAGGGTTGGCCTACGAGCAGTACTTC
V gene: TRBV5-1; J gene: TRBJ2-7; clone size: .; D gene: TRBD2; CDR3 protein: CASSLGASGGPKNF; CDR3 DNA: TGCGCCAGCAGCTTGGGGGCTAGCGGGGGGCCCAAAAACTTC
V gene: TRBV20-1; J gene: TRBJ1-4; clone size: once; D gene: .; CDR3 protein: CSALTNEKLFF; CDR3 DNA: TGCAGTGCTTTAACTAATGAAAAACTGTTTTTT
V gene: TRBV18; J gene: TRBJ2-2; clone size: once; D gene: .; CDR3 protein: CASSPWQGGTGELFF; CDR3 DNA: TGTGCCAGCTCACCTTGGCAGGGTGGCACCGGGGAGCTGTTTTTT
V gene: TRBV6-6; J gene: TRBJ2-7; clone size: .; D gene: .; CDR3 protein: CASSVGFISEQYF; CDR3 DNA: TGTGCCAGCAGCGTGGGATTTATAAGCGAGCAGTACTTC
V gene: TRBV4-1; J gene: TRBJ2-7; clone size: .; D gene: .; CDR3 protein: CASSQGRSSYEQYF; CDR3 DNA: TGCGCCAGCAGCCAAGGACGGAGCTCCTACGAGCAGTACTTC
V gene: TRBV5-1; J gene: TRBJ1-2; clone size: .; D gene: TRBD1; CDR3 protein: CASSLWGQFNYGYTF; CDR3 DNA: TGCGCCAGCAGCCTGTGGGGACAGTTTAACTATGGCTACACCTTC
V gene: TRBV6-6; J gene: TRBJ2-5; clone size: .; D gene: .; CDR3 protein: CASSYRSGSSGTQYF; CDR3 DNA: TGTGCCAGCAGTTATCGTAGTGGGTCCTCAGGGACCCAGTACTTC
V gene: TRBV21-1; J gene: TRBJ1-2; clone size: .; D gene: .; CDR3 protein: CASRRGGPPIYTF; CDR3 DNA: TGTGCCAGCAGAAGAGGGGGCCCCCCTATTTACACCTTC
V gene: TRBV7-3; J gene: TRBJ2-6; clone size: .; D gene: TRBD1; CDR3 protein: CASSRTGPGANVLTF; CDR3 DNA: TGTGCCAGCAGCCGGACAGGGCCCGGGGCCAACGTCCTGACTTTC
V gene: TRBV2; J gene: TRBJ2-1; clone size: .; D gene: .; CDR3 protein: CASTRGIFDEQFF; CDR3 DNA: TGTGCCAGCACCCGAGGGATATTCGATGAGCAGTTCTTC
V gene: TRBV7-8; J gene: TRBJ2-3; clone size: .; D gene: .; CDR3 protein: CASSLPFTDTQYF; CDR3 DNA: TGTGCCAGCAGCTTGCCCTTCACAGATACGCAGTATTTT
V gene: TRBV11-2; J gene: TRBJ2-7; clone size: few; D gene: TRBD1; CDR3 protein: CASTPARQGYEQYF; CDR3 DNA: TGTGCCAGCACCCCCGCAAGACAGGGGTACGAGCAGTACTTC
V gene: TRBV5-1; J gene: TRBJ1-2; clone size: .; D gene: TRBD1; CDR3 protein: CASSLGRGEDGYTF; CDR3 DNA: TGCGCCAGCAGCTTGGGCAGGGGGGAAGATGGCTACACCTTC
V gene: TRBV18; J gene: TRBJ1-4; clone size: .; D gene: .; CDR3 protein: CASSRSTAATNEKLFF; CDR3 DNA: TGTGCCAGCTCACGCTCGACAGCCGCAACTAATGAAAAACTGTTTTTT
V gene: TRBV9; J gene: TRBJ2-4; clone size: .; D gene: TRBD2; CDR3 protein: CASSPRLAEAKNIQYF; CDR3 DNA: TGTGCCAGCAGCCCTCGACTAGCGGAAGCCAAAAACATTCAGTACTTC
V gene: TRBV19; J gene: TRBJ1-4; clone size: .; D gene: TRBD1; CDR3 protein: CASSIGRTGPNEKLFF; CDR3 DNA: TGTGCCAGTAGTATAGGTAGGACAGGGCCAAATGAAAAACTGTTTTTT
V gene: TRBV28; J gene: TRBJ1-2; clone size: .; D gene: .; CDR3 protein: CASTWGAGYGYTF; CDR3 DNA: TGTGCCAGTACCTGGGGGGCGGGCTATGGCTACACCTTC
V gene: TRBV11-2; J gene: TRBJ2-1; clone size: .; D gene: .; CDR3 protein: CASSTRYGARGEQFF; CDR3 DNA: TGTGCCAGCAGCACCAGATACGGGGCCCGCGGCGAGCAGTTCTTC
V gene: TRBV6-5; J gene: TRBJ1-2; clone size: .; D gene: TRBD1; CDR3 protein: CASRTIRDSYGYTF; CDR3 DNA: TGTGCCAGCAGGACGATCCGGGACAGCTATGGCTACACCTTC
V gene: TRBV5-1; J gene: TRBJ2-3; clone size: few; D gene: TRBD2; CDR3 protein: CASSLGTSGGGRGDTQYF; CDR3 DNA: TGCGCCAGCAGCCTGGGGACTAGCGGGGGCGGTAGAGGAGATACGCAGTATTTT
V gene: TRBV7-9; J gene: TRBJ2-2; clone size: .; D gene: .; CDR3 protein: CASNPIRRGQTGELFF; CDR3 DNA: TGTGCCAGCAACCCCATCAGACGGGGGCAAACCGGGGAGCTGTTTTTT
V gene: TRBV5-1; J gene: TRBJ1-2; clone size: .; D gene: TRBD1; CDR3 protein: CASSWEQGARGYTF; CDR3 DNA: TGCGCCAGCAGCTGGGAACAGGGGGCGCGGGGCTACACCTTC
V gene: TRBV27; J gene: TRBJ1-2; clone size: .; D gene: TRBD1; CDR3 protein: CASSTRTGNYGYTF; CDR3 DNA: TGTGCCAGCAGTACACGGACAGGGAACTATGGCTACACCTTC
V gene: TRBV5-5; J gene: TRBJ1-4; clone size: .; D gene: TRBD1; CDR3 protein: CASSISGQGNEKLFF; CDR3 DNA: TGTGCCAGCAGCATTTCGGGACAGGGGAATGAAAAACTGTTTTTT
V gene: TRBV5-1; J gene: TRBJ2-3; clone size: .; D gene: TRBD2; CDR3 protein: CASSSGGPTDTQYF; CDR3 DNA: TGCGCCAGCAGCTCGGGAGGGCCCACAGATACGCAGTATTTT
V gene: TRBV6-1; J gene: TRBJ2-1; clone size: .; D gene: .; CDR3 protein: CAFKDVSYNEQFF; CDR3 DNA: TGTGCCTTCAAGGACGTATCCTACAATGAGCAGTTCTTC
V gene: TRBV2; J gene: TRBJ2-1; clone size: .; D gene: TRBD2; CDR3 protein: CASSELLAGDFYNEQFF; CDR3 DNA: TGTGCCAGCAGTGAACTACTAGCGGGGGACTTCTACAATGAGCAGTTCTTC
V gene: TRBV6-5; J gene: TRBJ2-7; clone size: once; D gene: .; CDR3 protein: CASSYQGGPYEQYF; CDR3 DNA: TGTGCCAGCAGTTACCAGGGGGGACCCTACGAGCAGTACTTC
V gene: TRBV5-4; J gene: TRBJ1-5; clone size: .; D gene: .; CDR3 protein: CASSLGPAQAQHF; CDR3 DNA: TGTGCCAGCAGCTTGGGGCCCGCCCAGGCCCAGCATTTT
V gene: TRBV29-1; J gene: TRBJ1-3; clone size: .; D gene: .; CDR3 protein: CSVQVYSGNTIYF; CDR3 DNA: TGCAGCGTACAGGTTTACTCTGGAAACACCATATATTTT
V gene: TRBV9; J gene: TRBJ2-2; clone size: once; D gene: .; CDR3 protein: CASTPGTANTGELFF; CDR3 DNA: TGTGCCAGCACCCCCGGGACGGCGAACACCGGGGAGCTGTTTTTT
V gene: TRBV7-2; J gene: TRBJ2-7; clone size: .; D gene: TRBD1; CDR3 protein: CASSLGGQGAYEQYF; CDR3 DNA: TGTGCCAGCAGCTTAGGGGGACAGGGGGCTTACGAGCAGTACTTC
V gene: TRBV10-3; J gene: TRBJ2-3; clone size: .; D gene: .; CDR3 protein: CATRDTRGTDTQYF; CDR3 DNA: TGTGCCACGAGGGACACCCGTGGCACAGATACGCAGTATTTT
V gene: TRBV19; J gene: TRBJ1-4; clone size: few; D gene: .; CDR3 protein: CASSITGRGRFANEKLFF; CDR3 DNA: TGTGCCAGTAGTATAACGGGCAGGGGAAGGTTCGCTAATGAAAAACTGTTTTTT
V gene: TRBV7-3; J gene: TRBJ2-5; clone size: once; D gene: .; CDR3 protein: CASSLSRAKTQYF; CDR3 DNA: TGTGCCAGCAGCTTATCACGGGCGAAGACCCAGTACTTC
V gene: TRBV18; J gene: TRBJ2-7; clone size: .; D gene: TRBD1; CDR3 protein: CASSLLGTGTYEQYF; CDR3 DNA: TGTGCCAGCTCACTCTTAGGGACAGGGACCTACGAGCAGTACTTC
V gene: TRBV2; J gene: TRBJ1-4; clone size: few; D gene: .; CDR3 protein: CASSEVQQGEKLFF; CDR3 DNA: TGTGCCAGCAGTGAAGTTCAGCAGGGTGAAAAACTGTTTTTT